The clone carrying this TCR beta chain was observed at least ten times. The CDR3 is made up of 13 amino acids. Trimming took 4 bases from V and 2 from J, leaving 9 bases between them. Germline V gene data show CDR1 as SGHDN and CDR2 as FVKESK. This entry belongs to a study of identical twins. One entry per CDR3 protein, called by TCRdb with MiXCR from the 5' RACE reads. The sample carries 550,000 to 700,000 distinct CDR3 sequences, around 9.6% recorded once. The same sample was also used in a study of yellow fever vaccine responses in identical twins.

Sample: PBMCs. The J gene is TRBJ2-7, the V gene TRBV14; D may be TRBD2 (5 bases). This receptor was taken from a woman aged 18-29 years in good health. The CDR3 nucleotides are TGTGCCAGCAGCCGACTAAATACCTACGAGCAGTACTTC. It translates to CASSRLNTYEQYF.